The T cell receptor (beta chain) under discussion was sequenced for a study of blood T cell repertoires in COVID-19 (dated by TCRdb to about 2020). For context, the study as a whole: Collaborator samples came from the United States, Italy and Spain and covered acute and convalescent phases of COVID-19. The repertoires were made available in a free public database intended to serve as a resource for research on the immune response to SARS-CoV-2. Subjects who had been exposed to COVID-19, were actively infected with it, or had recovered from it provided the deeply sampled blood TCRbeta repertoires that made up the dataset. The sample metadata nearly always contained a de-identified subject ID, COVID-19 status, age in years and sex. The prospective study material was composed of cDNA or gDNA derived from T cells, B-cell-depleted T cells, or PBMCs. The samples were drawn from the first 160 participants of the ongoing ImmuneRACE study and from some 1,300 subjects provided by 6 global collaborators. HLA class I and class II types, where available, came from metadata supplied by the sample provider rather than from assay-based typing.

Overall study outcomes, separate from this receptor: The quantity of clinical and demographic metadata differed by source and by participant and was supplied without curation.

As to this clone: Which antigen it targets is not known. No base quality values were provided; no much bigger clone lies one nucleotide off.

TCRbeta CDR3 regions were amplified from genomic DNA using the immunoSEQ Assay, a bias-controlled multiplex PCR. The published analysis was carried out like this. Nucleated cell counts per sample were estimated from amplification of reference gene primers within the assay. Sequence reads were collapsed and filtered to measure the absolute abundance of every unique TCRbeta CDR3 rearrangement. For each sample, productive Simpson clonality was calculated by taking the square root of Simpson's diversity index across productive rearrangements. What TCRdb holds here is the immuneACCESS table cut down to in-frame rearrangements. Part of the clones is not present; checked against another copy, under half of the missing clones reflect an unresolved V gene, and the others are unexplained. V and J calls and clone size come straight from that table; D and trimming were deduced from the DNA. Across this sample there are fewer than 300,000 clones, with 83% seen only once. The ten largest clones capture approximately 9% of the sample.

Samples from volunteer blood donors who had recovered from COVID-19 were contributed by a second Seattle source. Whole blood was collected in K2EDTA tubes by collaborating institutions according to the institutions' own protocols. Collaborator samples were shipped for TCRbeta analysis as frozen whole blood, isolated PBMCs, or DNA extracted from either sample type. In the germline V gene, CDR1 corresponds to SGDLS and CDR2 to YYNGEE. The CDR3, from cysteine to phenylalanine, totals 15 residues. Only the CDR3 portion is preserved as DNA: 45 bases, with reading frame beginning at the first base. V gives up 4 bases and J gives up 5 bases, and the segment between their germline ends measures 19 bases.

The sequenced sample consisted of peripheral blood. The chain was built from TRBV9 and TRBJ2-7; matching of 7 bases hints at TRBD2 as the D gene. The source is a woman between 45 and 60 years old who had recovered from COVID-19. This receptor has the CDR3 CASSTGGLADDEQYF. The DNA sequence reads TGTGCCAGCAGCACCGGGGGGCTAGCGGATGACGAGCAGTACTTC.